The 15 T cell receptor beta chains below were found in one sample sequenced in a study of T cell clonotyping in hematopoietic cell transplantation. Time point here: recipient sample about 28 days before transplant, after cytoreduction. Assay: immunoSEQ multiplex PCR; the TCRdb copy retains only in-frame clones and omits some. Seen here are more than 25,000 clones, under 85% observed once, and the top ten hold less than 6.5%. The specimen comprised peripheral blood mononuclear cells, sampled before stem cell transplant. These receptors were taken from a man in his fifties with myelodysplastic syndrome. Some clones in this sample may be carry-over from other donors' samples.

In its sample, this clone was seen a few times. This chain connects TRBV2 to TRBJ1-1; weak D call: TRBD1 (5 bases). V shed 4 bases and J shed 5 bases, with 8 bases lying between them. Germline V gene lookup returns CDR1 SNHLY and CDR2 FYNNEI. The CDR3 loop spans 12 amino acids. CDR3 coding DNA: TGTGCCAGCAGTGGTCAGGGAACTGAAGCTTTCTTT. It encodes CASSGQGTEAFF.

The chain recombines TRBV10-3 with TRBJ2-1; 10 positions match TRBD1. The CDR3 length is 17 residues. V lost 10 bases and J lost 4; bases outside the gene matches: 16. In germline, CDR1 is ENHRY, CDR2 SYGVKD. The CDR3 is CATATGGSWGGYNEQFF. CDR3 bases: TGTGCCACCGCGACAGGGGGCAGTTGGGGAGGATACAATGAGCAGTTCTTC.

This chain connects TRBV28 to TRBJ1-1; no clear D gene. With 2 bases removed from V and 0 bases from J, the gap between germline ends came to 10 bases. CDR1 and CDR2 (germline): MDHEN, SYDVKM. The CDR3 extends over 15 amino acids. The CDR3 region has the DNA TGTGCCAGCAGTTTACGAAGAGTATTGAACACTGAAGCTTTCTTT. Its protein product is CASSLRRVLNTEAFF.

The chain joins TRBV13 to TRBJ2-3; 7 nucleotides agree with TRBD1. With 5 bases clipped from V and 2 bases from J, the junction kept 4 bases outside the gene matches. Germline CDR1 PRHDT, CDR2 FYEKMQ (reference sequence). This CDR3 region has 14 residues. The CDR3 spells CASSRDSLTDTQYF. The CDR3 DNA is TGTGCCAGCAGCAGGGACAGCCTCACAGATACGCAGTATTTT.

The table lists this clone with a few counts. The chain uses TRBV28 and TRBJ1-2; 7 bases fit TRBD1. V trimming: 5 bases; J trimming: 6 bases; junction bases outside the gene matches: 6. This CDR3 is built from 13 residues. Looked up from germline, CDR1 is MDHEN and CDR2 is SYDVKM. CDR3 sequence (DNA): TGTGCCAGCAGTCGGACAGGCTCGAATGGCTACACCTTC. Amino acids: CASSRTGSNGYTF.

The V gene is TRBV27, the J gene TRBJ2-5; D possibly matches TRBD1 or TRBD2 (5 bases each). The CDR3 is 14 residues long. The germline CDR1 and CDR2 sequences are MNHEY and SMNVEV (reference sequence). The V gene lost 4 bases and the J gene lost 1 base, with 10 bases spanning the gap. CDR3 sequence reads: CASSSIGAQETQYF. CDR3 bases: TGTGCCAGCAGTTCCATCGGGGCCCAAGAGACCCAGTACTTC.

In its sample, this clone was seen a few times. DNA of the CDR3: TGTGCCTCGATTACGCGAGGGGACATTCAGTACTTC. The encoded protein is CASITRGDIQYF. The chain joins TRBV2 to TRBJ2-4, with D tentatively TRBD1 or TRBD2 (5 bases each). V dropped 11 bases and J dropped 8 bases, with 16 bases sitting between them. The CDR3 is 12 amino acids. CDR1 SNHLY and CDR2 FYNNEI come from the germline V gene.

In regard to this clone: The conserved closing phenylalanine or tryptophan is absent in this CDR3, likely reflecting a read error. J is TRBJ2-7 and V is TRBV25-1; 11 nucleotides match TRBD1. The CDR3 length is 14 residues. Germline CDR1 MGHDK, CDR2 SYGVNS. V gave up 4 bases and J gave up 4 bases; unmatched junction bases: 3. Here the CDR3 reads CASSGGQGAYEQYL. Here the CDR3 DNA reads TGTGCCAGCAGTGGAGGACAGGGGGCATACGAGCAGTACCTC.

The V gene is TRBV19, the J gene TRBJ1-2, with D unclear. The V gene's germline CDR1 is LNHDA and CDR2 SQIVND (reference sequence). This CDR3 is 12 amino acids long. V was trimmed by 6 bases and J by 3 bases, leaving 8 bases between them. The CDR3 spells CASRQEDYGYTF. DNA of the CDR3: TGTGCCAGTAGGCAAGAGGACTATGGCTACACCTTC.

This chain links TRBV29-1 with TRBJ2-2; D might be TRBD1 (6 bases). Per germline, CDR1 SQVTM and CDR2 ANQGSEA. The ends were cut back, 0 bases at V and 7 bases at J, with 9 bases in the middle. CDR3 length: 13 amino acids. The CDR3 protein is CSVEDLGGGELFF. The CDR3 nucleotides are TGCAGCGTTGAAGATTTAGGGGGCGGGGAGCTGTTTTTT.

Comment on this clone: At one boundary the junction diverges from the germline segment, which might be a read error. The chain is built from TRBV6-5 and TRBJ2-7; D call uncertain. The germline V gene has CDR1 MNHEY and CDR2 SVGAGI. CDR3 length equals 10 residues. Here the CDR3 DNA reads TGTGCCAGCGGAGTCTACGAGCAGTGCTTC. Amino acid sequence: CASGVYEQCF.

In this sample, this clone turned up a few times. This chain uses TRBV30 with TRBJ1-1; no firm D call. The CDR3 length is 13 residues. V was cut by 2 bases and J by 3 bases, with 10 bases left in between. CDR1 GTSNPN and CDR2 SVGIG come from the germline V gene (reference sequence). The CDR3 spells CAWSIRPYTEAFF. CDR3 nucleotides: TGTGCCTGGAGTATACGACCTTACACTGAAGCTTTCTTT.

This clone was detected once. The chain is built from TRBV28 and TRBJ1-2; D remains unclear. CDR1 is MDHEN, CDR2 SYDVKM, per germline. V was clipped by 5 bases and J by 4 bases, with 8 bases between them. The CDR3 has 12 residues. Here the CDR3 reads CASSNLIYGYTF. For the CDR3, the DNA is TGTGCCAGCAGTAACCTTATCTATGGCTACACCTTC.

V is TRBV7-6 and J is TRBJ2-5; possible D gene TRBD1, 6 bases. Trimming pared 8 bases from V and 2 bases from J, leaving 12 bases between. The CDR3 is 13 residues long. CDR1 and CDR2 (germline): SGHVS, FNYEAQ. The CDR3 sequence: CASCQGLQETQYF. The CDR3 DNA follows: TGTGCCAGCTGTCAGGGGCTGCAAGAGACCCAGTACTTC.

This clone was counted a single time. This chain uses TRBV19 with TRBJ1-5, with D uncertain. CDR1 LNHDA and CDR2 SQIVND come from the germline V gene (reference sequence). V lost 4 bases to trimming and J lost 11 bases, with 12 bases between them. The CDR3 spans 12 residues. CDR3 nucleotide sequence: TGTGCCAGTAGTACGGCCGGTGCGGCCCAGCATTTT. Its protein product is CASSTAGAAQHF.